These T cell receptor beta chains were read from a single sample in a study of T cell repertoires in cytomegalovirus infection. TCRdb reprocessed the reads with MiXCR, giving one entry per CDR3 protein. This sample yields under 120,000 distinct CDR3 sequences, of which roughly 39% are seen a single time; roughly 70% belongs to the top ten. The antigens of these receptors remain unknown. Source: CD8+ T cells from cultured PBMCs, taken from culture after CMV antigen stimulation. Receptors originate from a human donor in good health (CMV status not recorded). Some clones in this sample may be carry-over from other donors' samples. The CDR3 runs from the conserved cysteine through the conserved F or W. Each record gives: CDR3 protein, CDR3 DNA, clone size, D gene, V gene, J gene. The D gene is left open where the match is weak. Clone size, where shown, is once, few, many, or a class for clones that have expanded.

CDR3: CASGPANEQYF
DNA: TGTGCTAGTGGTCCGGCCAACGAGCAGTACTTC
size: -
D: -
V: TRBV12-5
J: TRBJ2-7

CDR3: CASSLGDGYTF
DNA: TGTGCCAGCAGCTTAGGGGATGGCTACACCTTC
size: few
D: -
V: TRBV7-9
J: TRBJ1-2

CDR3: CASSFRLAGVLSTDTQYF
DNA: TGTGCCAGCAGTTTTAGGCTAGCGGGGGTTTTAAGCACAGATACGCAGTATTTT
size: once
D: TRBD2
V: TRBV28
J: TRBJ2-3

CDR3: CASSFHTRTGTQQPQHF
DNA: TGTGCCAGCAGTTTCCATACGAGGACAGGGACGCAGCAGCCCCAGCATTTT
size: few
D: TRBD1
V: TRBV28
J: TRBJ1-5

CDR3: CASSLARTGSEQYF
DNA: TGTGCCAGCAGTTTAGCCCGGACAGGGAGCGAGCAGTACTTC
size: -
D: TRBD1
V: TRBV12-3/TRBV12-4
J: TRBJ2-7

CDR3: CASSPRPRGGEKLFF
DNA: TGTGCCAGCAGTCCCCGACCGAGGGGAGGGGAAAAACTGTTTTTT
size: -
D: -
V: TRBV12-3/TRBV12-4
J: TRBJ1-4

CDR3: CASSSGGRMTAELFF
DNA: TGTGCCAGCAGCTCGGGAGGTCGTATGACCGCGGAGCTGTTTTTT
size: -
D: TRBD2
V: TRBV7-8
J: TRBJ2-2

CDR3: CASREIGGDTQYF
DNA: TGCGCCAGCAGAGAGATAGGAGGAGATACGCAGTATTTT
size: -
D: -
V: TRBV4-1
J: TRBJ2-3

CDR3: CASSESEGASTEAFF
DNA: TGCGCCAGCAGTGAGTCGGAGGGGGCGAGTACTGAAGCTTTCTTT
size: -
D: TRBD1
V: TRBV10-2
J: TRBJ1-1

CDR3: CASSAGTGNWGAANTGELFF
DNA: TGTGCCAGCAGCGCCGGTACCGGAAACTGGGGGGCCGCAAACACCGGGGAGCTGTTTTTT
size: few
D: -
V: TRBV9
J: TRBJ2-2

CDR3: CASSPVTSGGLRRGTDTQYF
DNA: TGTGCCAGCAGCCCAGTGACTAGCGGGGGTCTCCGGCGGGGCACAGATACGCAGTATTTT
size: -
D: TRBD2
V: TRBV7-6
J: TRBJ2-3

CDR3: CASSLGYSGANVLTF
DNA: TGTGCCAGCAGCTTGGGATACTCTGGGGCCAACGTCCTGACTTTC
size: few
D: -
V: TRBV7-6
J: TRBJ2-6

CDR3: CASSFNRGGGTEAFF
DNA: TGTGCCAGCAGTTTTAATAGGGGCGGAGGGACTGAAGCTTTCTTT
size: -
D: -
V: TRBV27
J: TRBJ1-1

CDR3: CASSLSPGGGYTF
DNA: TGTGCCAGCAGTTTATCCCCAGGGGGTGGCTACACCTTC
size: -
D: TRBD1
V: TRBV27
J: TRBJ1-2

CDR3: CASSATPGLAVYNEQFF
DNA: TGTGCCAGCAGTGCTACGCCGGGACTAGCGGTGTACAATGAGCAGTTCTTC
size: few
D: TRBD2
V: TRBV6-5
J: TRBJ2-1

CDR3: CASRTRDRLADTQYF
DNA: TGTGCCAGCAGGACCCGGGACAGGCTGGCCGATACGCAGTATTTT
size: few
D: TRBD1
V: TRBV28
J: TRBJ2-3

CDR3: CASSVAGTSPLDTQYF
DNA: TGTGCCAGCAGCGTAGCTGGGACTAGCCCCCTGGATACGCAGTATTTT
size: -
D: TRBD2
V: TRBV9
J: TRBJ2-3

CDR3: CASGTISSGANVLTF
DNA: TGTGCCAGCGGGACTATTAGCTCTGGGGCCAACGTCCTGACTTTC
size: -
D: TRBD2
V: TRBV27
J: TRBJ2-6

CDR3: CASSPYTDTEAFF
DNA: TGTGCCAGCAGCCCTTACACGGACACTGAAGCTTTCTTT
size: -
D: -
V: TRBV7-2
J: TRBJ1-1

CDR3: CASSPIGQSSEQYF
DNA: TGTGCCAGCAGCCCAATCGGACAGTCCAGCGAGCAGTACTTC
size: many
D: -
V: TRBV7-2
J: TRBJ2-7

CDR3: CSVEDPRTDEQYF
DNA: TGCAGCGTTGAAGATCCCCGGACAGACGAGCAGTACTTC
size: -
D: -
V: TRBV29-1
J: TRBJ2-7

CDR3: CASRLAGQGSETQYF
DNA: TGTGCCAGCAGACTCGCGGGACAGGGTTCGGAGACCCAGTACTTC
size: few
D: TRBD1
V: TRBV12-3/TRBV12-4
J: TRBJ2-5

CDR3: CASSPGTRGDTEAFF
DNA: TGTGCCAGTAGTCCAGGGACTAGGGGGGACACTGAAGCTTTCTTT
size: -
D: -
V: TRBV19
J: TRBJ1-1

CDR3: CAIGERGNTEAFF
DNA: TGTGCCATCGGGGAGAGGGGAAACACTGAAGCTTTCTTT
size: -
D: -
V: TRBV2
J: TRBJ1-1

CDR3: CASSNQDSTDTQYF
DNA: TGTGCCAGCAGTAACCAAGACAGCACAGATACGCAGTATTTT
size: -
D: -
V: TRBV27
J: TRBJ2-3

CDR3: CASSLIASGGAGTQYF
DNA: TGTGCCAGCAGCTTAATCGCTAGCGGGGGGGCCGGGACCCAGTACTTC
size: -
D: TRBD2
V: TRBV7-6
J: TRBJ2-5